This T cell receptor beta chain was observed in a study of T cell responses to AZD1222 COVID-19 vaccine. Regarding the study as a whole: Females outnumbered males among donors, who were mostly white British; clonal diversity was possibly underestimated. The study reported that nearly half of spike-specific TCRs target unmutated variant regions.

Researchers grouped second doses given at about 4 or about 12 weeks into one pool. Trimming removed 0 bases from V and 2 bases from J; junction bases left unmatched: 16. Germline values: CDR1 LGHNA, CDR2 YNFKEQ. The CDR3 contains 20 residues. About this clone itself: No antigen is known for it.

The assay was immunoSEQ multiplex PCR, and TCRdb's table has in-frame clones only and misses some. The sample lists some 150,000 clones; around 90% were seen once. This TCR was sampled from an adult who received the AZD1222 COVID-19 vaccine. The chain uses TRBV4-2 and TRBJ2-7, with TRBD1 matching over 10 bases. Sequences were derived from peripheral blood, sampled 28 days after the second AZD1222 dose. The CDR3 is CASSQEYRDRGRRPPYEQYF. The CDR3 bases are TGTGCCAGCAGCCAAGAGTACAGGGACAGGGGACGAAGACCACCCTACGAGCAGTACTTC.